The rows below give T cell receptor beta chains drawn from one sample of a study of radiation and T cells in renal cell carcinoma. TCRdb's table, derived via immunoSEQ multiplex PCR, lists solely in-frame clones and lacks some. Of about 170,000 clones in the sample, around 89% were seen once. Sequencing was performed on blood, taken from a patient whose treatment included radiotherapy and nephrectomy. The receptor source for this set is a woman in her fifties or sixties with renal cell carcinoma. Both conserved end residues are part of each CDR3. The order of the fields is D gene, V gene, J gene, clone size, CDR3 DNA, CDR3 protein. The D gene is left open where the match is weak. Clone size is shown for a subset of rows, as once, few, many or a class of expanded clone.

>.|TRBV18|TRBJ1-3|.
TGTGCCAGCTCACCGAACGGTGGCAGCTCTGGAAACACCATATATTTT
CASSPNGGSSGNTIYF
>.|TRBV6-5|TRBJ1-1|.
TGTGCCAGCAGTAAGGACAGTGTGAACACTGAAGCTTTCTTT
CASSKDSVNTEAFF
>.|TRBV9|TRBJ1-1|once
TGTGCCAGCAGCCCGGACACTATGAACACTGAAGCTTTCTTT
CASSPDTMNTEAFF
>TRBD1|TRBV13|TRBJ1-2|few
TGTGCCAGCAGCAACTCCGGGACAGCCTATGGCTACACCTTC
CASSNSGTAYGYTF
>.|TRBV5-1|TRBJ2-1|.
TGCGCCAGCAGCTTGGAATATCTAGGGAATGAGCAGTTCTTC
CASSLEYLGNEQFF
>.|TRBV19|TRBJ1-6|once
TGTGCCAGTACCAGTCGGGCGGCTAATTCACCCCTCCACTTT
CASTSRAANSPLHF
>.|TRBV9|TRBJ1-1|.
TGTGCCAGCAGCGATAGTCCAGGATCGGGAGCTTTCTTT
CASSDSPGSGAFF
>.|TRBV5-4|TRBJ2-3|.
TGTGCCAGCAGCCAAATTGCTAGGGGTGGTGTAGATACGCAGTATTTT
CASSQIARGGVDTQYF
>.|TRBV19|TRBJ2-6|.
TGTGCCAGTAGTATACTTGGGGCCAACGTCCTGACTTTC
CASSILGANVLTF
>.|TRBV5-1|TRBJ2-5|once
TGCGCCAGCAGCTCCGGGACTCAAGAGACCCAGTACTTC
CASSSGTQETQYF
>.|TRBV5-6|TRBJ2-7|.
TGTGCCAGCAGCTACGGACCGGGAGCGGACTCCTACGAGCAGTACTTC
CASSYGPGADSYEQYF
>.|TRBV7-2|TRBJ2-3|.
TGTGCCAGCAGCTCGGGACTGAGCACAGATACGCAGTATTTT
CASSSGLSTDTQYF
>TRBD1|TRBV7-2|TRBJ1-5|.
TGTGCCAGCAGCGTTAGGCGGGACAGGGTTAGCCATCAGCCCCAGCATTTT
CASSVRRDRVSHQPQHF
>.|TRBV5-1|TRBJ2-2|.
TGCGCCAGCACCCTGCCCAAGGGAGAGAACACCGGGGAGCTGTTTTTT
CASTLPKGENTGELFF
>TRBD1|TRBV29-1|TRBJ1-1|.
TGCAGCGACCGGACAGGGAACACTGAAGCTTTCTTT
CSDRTGNTEAFF
>TRBD1|TRBV7-3|TRBJ1-3|.
TGTGCCAGCAGCGAGTCAGGGGGCTATGGAAACACCATATATTTT
CASSESGGYGNTIYF
>.|TRBV16|TRBJ1-1|.
TGTGCCAGCAGCCAATCTTCGGTGAACACTGAAGCTTTCTTT
CASSQSSVNTEAFF
>.|TRBV6-5|TRBJ1-1|.
TGTGCCAGCAAAATCCGGGAGCCAAACACTGAAGCTTTCTTT
CASKIREPNTEAFF
>.|TRBV5-1|TRBJ2-7|.
TGCGCCAGCAGCTTGATAGTACAGCCCTACGAGCAGTACTTC
CASSLIVQPYEQYF
>.|TRBV9|TRBJ1-1|.
TGTGCCAGCACCAAGGGGGAAATGAACACTGAAGCTTTCTTT
CASTKGEMNTEAFF
>.|TRBV6-1|TRBJ1-6|.
TGTGCCAGCAGTGAAGCGAAGGGTTCACCCCTCCACTTT
CASSEAKGSPLHF
>.|TRBV9|TRBJ2-2|.
TGTGCCTCAACCCTGGGGGCAAAGAACACCGGGGAGCTGTTTTTT
CASTLGAKNTGELFF
>TRBD1|TRBV4-1|TRBJ1-2|.
TGCGCCAGCAGCCAAACGACAGGGGCAGTTGCGCTTGGCTACACCTTC
CASSQTTGAVALGYTF
>.|TRBV2|TRBJ1-2|.
TGTGCCAGCAGCGCGACTCGGGCCTATGGCTACACCTTC
CASSATRAYGYTF
>.|TRBV7-2|TRBJ2-1|.
TGTGCCAGCCAGGGGCTAGCAAGAAATGAGCAGTTCTTC
CASQGLARNEQFF
>.|TRBV7-9|TRBJ2-7|.
TGTGCCAGCAGCTTAAGCACCAGGGCGAGTGTCCACGAGCAGTACTTC
CASSLSTRASVHEQYF
>TRBD1|TRBV2|TRBJ1-3|once
TGTGCCAGCGTGCCCATTATCGGGACAGGCGGAAACACCATATATTTT
CASVPIIGTGGNTIYF
>.|TRBV6-6|TRBJ2-7|.
TGTGCCAGCAGTGACACTACCTACGAGCAGTACTTC
CASSDTTYEQYF
>.|TRBV5-4|TRBJ1-1|.
TGTGCCAGCAGCCCTAATCCGGGGGGCGCAATGAACACTGAAGCTTTCTTT
CASSPNPGGAMNTEAFF
>.|TRBV5-5|TRBJ1-2|.
TGTGCCAGCAGCTTGGAGCGGGCAGCCTATGGCTACACCTTC
CASSLERAAYGYTF
>.|TRBV4-2|TRBJ1-3|.
TGTGCCAGCAGCCAAGATCGCCCGGGGCCGTCTGGAAACACCATATATTTT
CASSQDRPGPSGNTIYF
>TRBD2|TRBV9|TRBJ2-3|.
TGTGCCAGCAGCGACCGGGAGGTTAGCACAGATACGCAGTATTTT
CASSDREVSTDTQYF
>.|TRBV19|TRBJ1-2|once
TGTGCCAGTAGTATTGGGGGCCAGAACTATGGCTACACCTTC
CASSIGGQNYGYTF
>.|TRBV19|TRBJ2-6|.
TGTGCCAGTAGGCCAGGGATAGCTGCGGCCAACGTCCTGACTTTC
CASRPGIAAANVLTF
>TRBD2|TRBV5-6|TRBJ2-7|once
TGTGCCAGCAGCCGCATGAGCGCGACTAGCGGGGGGTCCTCCTACGAGCAGTACTTC
CASSRMSATSGGSSYEQYF
>.|TRBV7-8|TRBJ2-2|.
TGTGCCAGCAGCTTTCAAAGAGTTGGCCGGGAGCTGTTTTTT
CASSFQRVGRELFF
>.|TRBV7-9|TRBJ2-5|.
TGTGCCAGCAGCCCAACAGGGTCAGGGGAGACCCAGTACTTC
CASSPTGSGETQYF
>.|TRBV4-3|TRBJ1-4|.
TGCGCCAGCAGCCAAGATTTGTTAATCGGGGTGACTAATGAAAAACTGTTTTTT
CASSQDLLIGVTNEKLFF
>.|TRBV4-1|TRBJ1-3|.
TGCGCCAGCAGCCAAGATCGACTTACCAACTCTGGAAACACCATATATTTT
CASSQDRLTNSGNTIYF
>.|TRBV2|TRBJ1-1|.
TGTGCCAGCAGTGTGACAACCGGCCCTGAAGCTTTCTTT
CASSVTTGPEAFF
>TRBD1|TRBV6-6|TRBJ1-4|.
TGTGCCAGCAGTCGGACAGGGATTAATGAAAAACTGTTTTTT
CASSRTGINEKLFF
>TRBD1|TRBV6-6|TRBJ2-4|.
TGTGCCAGCATGCCGGACAGGGGGTCCTTCCAGTACTTC
CASMPDRGSFQYF
>TRBD1|TRBV18|TRBJ1-2|.
TGTGCCAGCTCAGGCTCGAGGGGGCCCCCTTATGGCTACACCTTC
CASSGSRGPPYGYTF
>.|TRBV6-6|TRBJ2-3|.
TGTGCCAGCAGTTACTCCGGGGTTAGCACAGATACGCAGTATTTT
CASSYSGVSTDTQYF
>TRBD1|TRBV9|TRBJ1-2|.
TGTGCCAGCGGGGGGGACAGCGATAACTATGGCTACACCTTC
CASGGDSDNYGYTF
>.|TRBV5-4|TRBJ1-1|.
TGTGCCAGCGGTCGGGCGCATGACACTGAAGCTTTCTTT
CASGRAHDTEAFF
>.|TRBV5-1|TRBJ1-1|.
TGCGCCAGCAGCTTATCGCAGGGGAACACTGAAGCTTTCTTT
CASSLSQGNTEAFF
>TRBD2|TRBV5-6|TRBJ2-7|once
TGTGCCAGCAGCTTGAGACTAGCGGACAACTACGAGCAGTACTTC
CASSLRLADNYEQYF
>TRBD1|TRBV6-5|TRBJ1-4|.
TGTGCCAGCAGTTACTACCGGGACAGTAATGAAAAACTGTTTTTT
CASSYYRDSNEKLFF
>.|TRBV27|TRBJ2-7|.
TGTGCCAGCAGCAGATCCGGGGCCCGAACCTACGAGCAGTACTTC
CASSRSGARTYEQYF
>TRBD2|TRBV5-6|TRBJ2-2|.
TGTGCCAGCAGCCATGTTAGCGGGGGGCGTGACACCGGGGAGCTGTTTTTT
CASSHVSGGRDTGELFF
>.|TRBV18|TRBJ2-1|once
TGTGCCAGCTCACCACGGGCAGGGAGTGGAATTTACAATGAGCAGTTCTTC
CASSPRAGSGIYNEQFF
>.|TRBV5-1|TRBJ2-3|.
TGCGCCAGCAGCTTTGGGCAGTCGCCGCAGTATTTT
CASSFGQSPQYF